This T cell receptor (beta chain) was found in a study of blood T cells in healthy people across ages. Whole-study findings and limits: The lack of PBMC sorting stopped any conclusive naive versus antigen-experienced comparison. In long-lived donors, naive CD4+ cell counts and diversity exceeded those of aged donors.

For this clonotype: Antigen: not known.

Alongside a J-beta primer mix, a sample-barcoded 5' primer served in a second PCR lasting roughly 7 to 11 cycles. All cDNA molecules were each tagged by a template-switch adaptor with 12 random nucleotides. All samples gave at least 2.5 million CDR3-containing paired-end reads. TCRdb processed the 5' RACE reads anew with MiXCR; each CDR3 protein has one entry. The sample carries about 680,000 distinct CDR3 sequences, over 45% recorded once. V gave up 4 bases and J gave up 7 bases; unmatched junction bases: 4. The CDR3 is 14 amino acids. Germline values: CDR1 SNHLY, CDR2 FYNNEI. The rearrangement uses TRBV2 and TRBJ2-1; TRBD2 matches 10 bases. This clonotype originated in a woman in her sixties or seventies in good health. Material: blood. CDR3 loop: CASSGIAGGNEQFF. The CDR3 DNA sequence: TGTGCCAGCAGTGGGATAGCGGGAGGTAATGAGCAGTTCTTC.